The sequence of this T cell receptor (beta chain) was determined in a study of Ad26.COV2.S vaccination and SARS-CoV-2 variants (dated by TCRdb to the early 2020s). About the investigation overall: Vaccine-arm donors were drawn from COV1001, a multicentre, randomized, double-blind, placebo-controlled phase I-IIa trial of Ad26.COV2.S in healthy adults. Ad26.COV2.S was given intramuscularly at 5x10^10 or 1x10^11 viral particles, as a single shot or as two shots 56 days apart. The specificity and breadth of SARS-CoV-2-reactive T cell receptors after Ad26.COV2.S vaccination were assessed by TCRbeta repertoire sequencing. The TCR-sequenced set comprised approximately 32 samples: around 20 Ad26.COV2.S vaccine recipients, 5 placebo recipients and 8 SARS-CoV-2 convalescent individuals. Trial participants were randomized into five groups of five, in which low-dose or high-dose Ad26.COV2.S was given once or twice, or placebo was given on both occasions. Investigators remained blinded to trial group allocation during experiments and outcome assessment.

Taken from cysteine to phenylalanine, the CDR3 has 15 residues. Of all the DNA, just the CDR3 is kept, 45 bases in frame from base 1. V is clipped by 1 base and J by 0 bases, and the sequence between their germline boundaries is 9 bases long. CDR1 and CDR2 (SNHLY, FYNNEI) derive from the germline V gene. Overall study outcomes, separate from this receptor: Compared with placebo recipients, Ad26.COV2.S recipients showed higher spike-specific TCR breadth (P = 0.0014). The study lacked the statistical power to compare responses across vaccine doses or regimens. Vaccine and placebo recipients had similar non-spike TCR breadth, a finding consistent with the vaccine containing only spike. After vaccination, spike-specific CD8+ and CD4+ T cell responses were reported to show substantial breadth. According to the authors, total T cell responses may have been underestimated by the TCR breadth and depth analyses.

Concerning this clone: Its specific antigen is unknown. One base away there is no much larger clone; base qualities are not given.

TCRbeta CDR3 regions were sequenced with the immunoSEQ Assay. After extraction, genomic DNA underwent amplification by bias-controlled multiplex PCR, followed by high-throughput sequencing. On the study's bioinformatics: To quantify the absolute abundance of each unique TCRbeta CDR3 region, sequences were collapsed and filtered. T cell fraction was estimated by normalizing TCRbeta template counts to usable DNA, with usable DNA measured through amplification of reference genes found in all nucleated cells. Repertoire TCRs were annotated as SARS-CoV-2-specific when V gene, CDR3 amino acid sequence and J gene were exactly matched to a known reactive TCR set. The reference SARS-CoV-2 TCR set came from MIRA and was filtered for enrichment in COVID-19-positive ImmuneCODE repertoires, removing public or cross-reactive TCRs. Drawing on the MIRA antigens, annotated TCRs were analysed further at the level of specific ORF or position within ORF. Breadth was defined as the number of annotated unique rearrangements divided by the total number of unique productive rearrangements, and depth was defined as the summed frequency of the annotated unique rearrangements. Two-sided Wilcoxon rank-sum tests were applied when comparing TCR breadth between groups. The table comes from immuneACCESS by way of TCRdb, which keeps in-frame sequences with V and J called. Part of the clones is missing from these tables; in studies checked, under half for an unresolved V gene and the rest for unknown reasons. V and J calls and clone size are as listed in that table; D and trimming were resolved from the DNA. This sample is represented by approximately 480,000 clones; roughly 85% of them were singletons. Jointly, the top ten make up roughly 12% of the sample.

What the treatment or condition label conveys for this sample: about 20 received Ad26.COV2.S at low or high dose, single or two shots; a few received placebo; per-sample allocation not given. For vaccine and placebo recipients, repertoires were sequenced using samples collected on day 63 after the first injection. In Cohort 1b, more than 20 adults aged 18-55 years were enrolled at a single site in Boston, USA, between 29 July and 7 August 2020. Ad26.COV2.S was a replication-incompetent adenovirus type 26 vector expressing a prefusion-stabilized SARS-CoV-2 spike protein from the original Wuhan strain.

The sample was peripheral blood, taken in a trial of Ad26.COV2.S vaccine versus placebo. The chain couples TRBV2 to TRBJ1-1; no D gene call is confident. This sequence originates from a person aged 18-65 years who received the Ad26.COV2.S COVID-19 vaccine or a placebo. The CDR3 protein: CASSEGLAMNTEAFF. The DNA sequence reads TGTGCCAGCAGTGAAGGTTTGGCAATGAACACTGAAGCTTTCTTT.